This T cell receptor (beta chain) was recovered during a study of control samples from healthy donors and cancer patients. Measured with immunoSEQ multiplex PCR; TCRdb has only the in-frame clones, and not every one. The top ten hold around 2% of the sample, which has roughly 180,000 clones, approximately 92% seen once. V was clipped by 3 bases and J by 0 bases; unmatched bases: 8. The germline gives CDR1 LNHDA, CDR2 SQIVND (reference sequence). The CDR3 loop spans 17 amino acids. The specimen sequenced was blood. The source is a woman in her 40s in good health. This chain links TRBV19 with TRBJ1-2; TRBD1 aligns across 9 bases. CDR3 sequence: CASSIPGQGFSNYGYTF. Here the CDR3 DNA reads TGTGCCAGTAGTATCCCGGGACAGGGCTTTTCTAACTATGGCTACACCTTC.